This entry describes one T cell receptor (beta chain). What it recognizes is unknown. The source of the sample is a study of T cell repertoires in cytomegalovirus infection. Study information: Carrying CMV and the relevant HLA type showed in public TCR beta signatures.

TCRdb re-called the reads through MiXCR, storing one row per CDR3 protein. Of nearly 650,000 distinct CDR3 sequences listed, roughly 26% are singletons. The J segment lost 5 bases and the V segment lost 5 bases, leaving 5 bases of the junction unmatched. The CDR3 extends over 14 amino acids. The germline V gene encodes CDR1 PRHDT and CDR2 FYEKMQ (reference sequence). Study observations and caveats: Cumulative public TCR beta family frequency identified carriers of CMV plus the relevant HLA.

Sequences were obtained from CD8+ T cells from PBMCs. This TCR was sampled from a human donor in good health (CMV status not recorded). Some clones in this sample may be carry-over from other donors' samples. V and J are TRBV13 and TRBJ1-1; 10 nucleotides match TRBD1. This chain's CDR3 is CASSGGTGVTEAFF. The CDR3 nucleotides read TGTGCCAGCAGCGGCGGGACAGGGGTAACTGAAGCTTTCTTT. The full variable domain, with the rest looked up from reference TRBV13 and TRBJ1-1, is AAGVIQSPRHLIKEKRETATLKCYPIPRHDTVYWYQQGPGQDPQFLISFYEKMQSDKGSIPDRFSAQQFSDYHSELNMSSLELGDSALYFCASSGGTGVTEAFFGQGTRLTVV.